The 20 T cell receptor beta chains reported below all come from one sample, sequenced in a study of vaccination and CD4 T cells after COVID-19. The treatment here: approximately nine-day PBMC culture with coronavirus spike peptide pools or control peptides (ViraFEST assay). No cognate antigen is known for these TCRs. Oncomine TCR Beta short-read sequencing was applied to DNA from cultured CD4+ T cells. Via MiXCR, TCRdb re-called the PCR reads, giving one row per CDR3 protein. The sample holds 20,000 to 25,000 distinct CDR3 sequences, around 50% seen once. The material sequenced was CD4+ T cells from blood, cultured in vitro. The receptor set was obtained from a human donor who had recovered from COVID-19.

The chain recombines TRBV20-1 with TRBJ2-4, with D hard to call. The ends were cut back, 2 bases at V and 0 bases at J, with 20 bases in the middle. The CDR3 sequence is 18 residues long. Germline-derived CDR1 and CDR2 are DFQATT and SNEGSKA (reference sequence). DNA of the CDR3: TGCAGTGCTAGAAAATTCCTAGTGTCGGTTCGAGCCAAAAACATTCAGTACTTC. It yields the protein CSARKFLVSVRAKNIQYF.

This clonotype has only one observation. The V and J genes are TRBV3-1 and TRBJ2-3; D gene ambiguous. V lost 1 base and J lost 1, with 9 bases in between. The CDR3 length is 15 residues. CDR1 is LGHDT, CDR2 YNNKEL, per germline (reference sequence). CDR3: CASSQAATRTDTQYF. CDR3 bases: TGTGCCAGCAGCCAAGCCGCTACACGCACAGATACGCAGTATTTT.

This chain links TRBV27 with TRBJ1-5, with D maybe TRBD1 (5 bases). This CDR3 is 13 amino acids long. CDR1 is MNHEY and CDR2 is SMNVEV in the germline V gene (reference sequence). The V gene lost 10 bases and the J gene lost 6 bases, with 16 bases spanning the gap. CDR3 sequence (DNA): TGTGCCACCTCAGGGAGAGCGGGTCAGCCCCAGCATTTT. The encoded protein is CATSGRAGQPQHF.

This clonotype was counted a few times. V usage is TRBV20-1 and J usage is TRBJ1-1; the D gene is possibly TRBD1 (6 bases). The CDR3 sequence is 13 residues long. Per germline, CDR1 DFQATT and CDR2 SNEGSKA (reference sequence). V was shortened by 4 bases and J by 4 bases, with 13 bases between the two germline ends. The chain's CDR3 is CSATRQAGTEAFF. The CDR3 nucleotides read TGCAGTGCTACCCGACAGGCAGGCACTGAAGCTTTCTTT.

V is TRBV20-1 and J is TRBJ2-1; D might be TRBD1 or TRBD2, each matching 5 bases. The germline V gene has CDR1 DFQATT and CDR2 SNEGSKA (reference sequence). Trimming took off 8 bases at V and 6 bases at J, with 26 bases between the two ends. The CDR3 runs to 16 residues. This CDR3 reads CSTAPPGPETFNEQFF. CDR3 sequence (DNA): TGCAGTACCGCCCCACCGGGACCGGAGACGTTCAATGAGCAGTTCTTC.

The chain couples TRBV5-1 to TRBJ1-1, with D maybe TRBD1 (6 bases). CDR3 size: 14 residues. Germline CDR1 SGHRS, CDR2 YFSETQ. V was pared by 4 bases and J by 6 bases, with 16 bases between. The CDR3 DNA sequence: TGCGCCAGCAGCAAGGACAGTGGAAGGCCTGAAGCTTTCTTT. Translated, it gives CASSKDSGRPEAFF.

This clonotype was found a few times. Here the CDR3 reads CAWSNPGQVNSPLHF. CDR3 nucleotides: TGTGCCTGGAGTAATCCGGGACAGGTGAATTCACCCCTCCACTTT. The chain recombines TRBV30 with TRBJ1-6; 8 bases are a match to TRBD1. Germline loops: CDR1 GTSNPN, CDR2 SVGIG (reference sequence). Trimming cost V 2 bases and J 7 bases; bases outside gene matches: 7. The CDR3 consists of 15 residues.

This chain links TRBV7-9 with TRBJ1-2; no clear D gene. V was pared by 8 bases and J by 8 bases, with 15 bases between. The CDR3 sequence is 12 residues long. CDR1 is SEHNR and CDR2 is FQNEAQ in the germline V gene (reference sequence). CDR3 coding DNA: TGTGCCAGCCGGCCGGGGTTGAGGGGCTACACCTTC. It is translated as CASRPGLRGYTF.

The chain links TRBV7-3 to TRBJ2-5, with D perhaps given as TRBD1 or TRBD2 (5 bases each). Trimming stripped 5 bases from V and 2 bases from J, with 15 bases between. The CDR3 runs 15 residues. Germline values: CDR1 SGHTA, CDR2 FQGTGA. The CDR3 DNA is TGTGCCAGCAGCCCTCGGGACGGACCACAAGAGACCCAGTACTTC. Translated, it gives CASSPRDGPQETQYF.

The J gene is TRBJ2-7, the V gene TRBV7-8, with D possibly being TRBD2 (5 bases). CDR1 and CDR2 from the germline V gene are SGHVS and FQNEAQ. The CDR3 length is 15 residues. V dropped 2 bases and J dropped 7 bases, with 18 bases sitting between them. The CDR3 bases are TGTGCCAGCAGCTTACAAATCAGGAGGACGGGTGAGCAGTACTTC. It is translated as CASSLQIRRTGEQYF.

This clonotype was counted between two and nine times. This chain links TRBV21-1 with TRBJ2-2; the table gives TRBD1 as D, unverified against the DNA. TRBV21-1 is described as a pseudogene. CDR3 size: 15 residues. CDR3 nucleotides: TGTGCCAGCAGCAAGACGACGGGGGATACCGGGGAGCTGTTTTTT. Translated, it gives CASSKTTGDTGELFF.

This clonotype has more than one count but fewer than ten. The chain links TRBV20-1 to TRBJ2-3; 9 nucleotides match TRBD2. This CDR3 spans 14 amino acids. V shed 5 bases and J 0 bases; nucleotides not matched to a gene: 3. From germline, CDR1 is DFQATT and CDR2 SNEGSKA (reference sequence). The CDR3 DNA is TGCAGTGCTCCTAGCGGGGCTAGCACAGATACGCAGTATTTT. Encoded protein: CSAPSGASTDTQYF.

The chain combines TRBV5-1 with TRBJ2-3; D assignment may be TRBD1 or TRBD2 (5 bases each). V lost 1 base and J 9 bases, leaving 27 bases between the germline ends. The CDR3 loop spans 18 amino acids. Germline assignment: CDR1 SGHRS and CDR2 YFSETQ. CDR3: CASSLIAAGTPGRRTQYF. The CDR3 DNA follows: TGCGCCAGCAGCTTGATCGCGGCAGGGACCCCTGGGCGGAGGACGCAGTATTTT.

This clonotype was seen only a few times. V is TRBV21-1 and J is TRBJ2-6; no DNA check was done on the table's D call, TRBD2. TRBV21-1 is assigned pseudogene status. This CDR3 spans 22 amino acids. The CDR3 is CASSKRAVREGPNGSGANVLTF. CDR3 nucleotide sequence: TGTGCCAGCAGCAAAAGGGCGGTGCGGGAGGGCCCGAACGGCTCTGGGGCCAACGTCCTGACTTTC.

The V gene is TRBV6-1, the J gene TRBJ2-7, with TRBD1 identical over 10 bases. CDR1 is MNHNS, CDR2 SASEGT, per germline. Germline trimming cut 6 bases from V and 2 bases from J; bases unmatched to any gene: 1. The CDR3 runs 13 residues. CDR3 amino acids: CASRGQGTYEQYF. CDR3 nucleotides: TGTGCCAGCAGGGGACAGGGGACCTACGAGCAGTACTTC.

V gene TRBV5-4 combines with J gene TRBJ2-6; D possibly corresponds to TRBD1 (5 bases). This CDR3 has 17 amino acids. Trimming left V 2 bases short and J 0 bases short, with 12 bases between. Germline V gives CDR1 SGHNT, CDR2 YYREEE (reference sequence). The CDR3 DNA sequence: TGTGCCAGCAGCTTAAAGGGGTTCCTCTCTGGGGCCAACGTCCTGACTTTC. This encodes CASSLKGFLSGANVLTF.

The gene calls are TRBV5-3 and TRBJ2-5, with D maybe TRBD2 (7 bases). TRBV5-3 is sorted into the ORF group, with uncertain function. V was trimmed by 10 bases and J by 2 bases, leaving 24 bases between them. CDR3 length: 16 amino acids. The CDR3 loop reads CAARGGSGGWQETQYF. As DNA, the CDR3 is TGTGCCGCTAGGGGGGGGTCGGGAGGATGGCAAGAGACCCAGTACTTC.

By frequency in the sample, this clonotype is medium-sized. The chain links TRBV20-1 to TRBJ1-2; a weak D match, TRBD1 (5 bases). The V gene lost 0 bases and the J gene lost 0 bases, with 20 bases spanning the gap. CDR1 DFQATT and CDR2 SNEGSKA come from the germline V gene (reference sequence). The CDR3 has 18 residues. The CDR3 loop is CSAREGEHKTSTNYGYTF. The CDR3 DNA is TGCAGTGCTAGAGAAGGGGAGCACAAAACCTCGACTAACTATGGCTACACCTTC.

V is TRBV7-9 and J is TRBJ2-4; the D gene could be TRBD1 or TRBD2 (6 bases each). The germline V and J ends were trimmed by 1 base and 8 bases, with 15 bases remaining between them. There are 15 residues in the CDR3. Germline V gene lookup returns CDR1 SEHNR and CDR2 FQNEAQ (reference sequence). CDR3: CASSLEGGGSDIQYF. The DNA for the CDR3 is TGTGCCAGCAGCTTAGAGGGGGGCGGGTCGGACATTCAGTACTTC.

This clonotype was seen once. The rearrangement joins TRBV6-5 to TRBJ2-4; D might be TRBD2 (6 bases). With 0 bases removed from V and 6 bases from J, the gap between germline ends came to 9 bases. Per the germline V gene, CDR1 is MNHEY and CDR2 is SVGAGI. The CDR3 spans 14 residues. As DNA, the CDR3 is TGTGCCAGCAGTTACTCAGGAGGGACAAACATTCAGTACTTC. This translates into CASSYSGGTNIQYF.